This T cell receptor (beta chain) was recovered during a study of blood T cell repertoires in COVID-19 (TCRdb year 2020). Concerning the study at large: Collaborator samples came from the United States, Italy and Spain and covered acute and convalescent phases of COVID-19. The prospective study material was composed of cDNA or gDNA derived from T cells, B-cell-depleted T cells, or PBMCs. Subjects who had been exposed to COVID-19, were actively infected with it, or had recovered from it provided the deeply sampled blood TCRbeta repertoires that made up the dataset. The repertoires were released in a freely available public database intended as a resource for research on the immune response to SARS-CoV-2. The samples were drawn from the first 160 participants of the ongoing ImmuneRACE study and from 950 to 1,500 subjects provided by 6 global collaborators. Nearly every sample came with metadata listing a de-identified subject ID, COVID-19 status, age in years and sex. Where available, HLA class I and class II types were obtained from metadata supplied by the sample provider rather than from assay-based typing. Paper-wide results and their limitations: The amount of clinical and demographic metadata varied by source and participant and was provided uncurated.

TCRbeta CDR3 regions were amplified from genomic DNA by means of the immunoSEQ Assay, a bias-controlled multiplex PCR. Concerning the study's data processing: The number of nucleated cells in each sample was estimated by amplification of reference gene primers within the assay. Sequence reads were collapsed and filtered to measure the absolute abundance of every unique TCRbeta CDR3 rearrangement. For each sample, productive Simpson clonality was calculated as the square root of Simpson's diversity index over productive rearrangements. This immuneACCESS table, as held by TCRdb, lists in-frame sequences with V and J called but not all clones. Of the missing ones, under half trace to an unresolved V gene in checked studies; the others have no known cause. V and J calls and clone size come straight from that table; D and trimming were deduced from the DNA. The sample records 650,000 to 800,000 clones, approximately 90% of which are singletons. The ten most abundant clones make up roughly 0.25% of the sample.

Each collaborating institution followed its own protocols to collect whole blood in K2EDTA tubes. For TCRbeta analysis, collaborators shipped samples as frozen whole blood, isolated PBMCs, or DNA extracted from either of those sample types. Trimming costs V 7 bases and J 3 bases, and their ends lie 15 bases apart. Measured from the cysteine to the phenylalanine, the CDR3 is 14 residues long. Here the CDR3 DNA is all that survives: 42 bases in frame from base 1. In the germline V gene, CDR1 corresponds to LGHNT and CDR2 to FRNRAP. As to this clone: Its antigen target is currently unknown. No base quality information exists; no much larger clone differs at one position.

The rearranged segments are TRBV12-5 and TRBJ1-1; a weak D assignment points to TRBD1 (5 bases agree). This clonotype originated in a woman under 30 with acute or convalescent COVID-19. Source material: peripheral blood. In nucleotides, the sequence is TGTGCTAGTGCCCCAGGGTTCCCGGACACTGAAGCTTTCTTT. This codes for CASAPGFPDTEAFF.